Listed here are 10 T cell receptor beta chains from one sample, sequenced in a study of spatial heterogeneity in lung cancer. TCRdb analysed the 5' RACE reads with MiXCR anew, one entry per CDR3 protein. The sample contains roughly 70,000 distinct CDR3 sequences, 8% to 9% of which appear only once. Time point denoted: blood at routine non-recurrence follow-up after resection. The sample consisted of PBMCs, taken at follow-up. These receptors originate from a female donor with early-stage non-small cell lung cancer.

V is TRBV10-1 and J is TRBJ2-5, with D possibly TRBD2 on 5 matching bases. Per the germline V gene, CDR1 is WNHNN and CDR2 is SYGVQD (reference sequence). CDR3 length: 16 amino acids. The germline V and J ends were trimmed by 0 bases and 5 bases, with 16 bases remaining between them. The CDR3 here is CASSESGRATRETQYF. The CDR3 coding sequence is TGCGCCAGCAGTGAGTCCGGGCGGGCCACTAGGGAGACCCAGTACTTC.

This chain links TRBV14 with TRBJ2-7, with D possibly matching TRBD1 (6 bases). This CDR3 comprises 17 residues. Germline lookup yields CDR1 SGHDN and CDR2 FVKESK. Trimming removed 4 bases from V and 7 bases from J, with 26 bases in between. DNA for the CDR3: TGTGCCAGCAGCCGCCACACCGGGACAACAGGGTCGGGGGAGCAGTACTTC. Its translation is CASSRHTGTTGSGEQYF. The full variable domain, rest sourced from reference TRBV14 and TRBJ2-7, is EAGVTQFPSHSVIEKGQTVTLRCDPISGHDNLYWYRRVMGKEIKFLLHFVKESKQDESGMPNNRFLAERTGGTYSTLKVQPAELEDSGVYFCASSRHTGTTGSGEQYFGPGTRLTVT.

DNA of the CDR3: TGTGCCAGCAGCTTTCCCCAGGGGTCTCAGTACCCTTATGGCTACACCTTC. This codes for CASSFPQGSQYPYGYTF. The rearrangement links TRBV5-8 to TRBJ1-2, with a tentative D call TRBD1 (6 bases). The CDR3 covers 17 residues. The V end lost 2 bases, the J end lost 5 bases, and 22 bases lay between the germline ends. From germline, CDR1 is SGHTS and CDR2 YDEGEE.

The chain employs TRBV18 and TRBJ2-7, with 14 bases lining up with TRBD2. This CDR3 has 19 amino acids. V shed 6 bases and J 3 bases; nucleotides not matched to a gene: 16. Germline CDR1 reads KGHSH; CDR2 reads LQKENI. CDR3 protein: CASSGQDGTSGSRIYEQYF. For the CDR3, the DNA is TGTGCCAGCTCGGGACAGGATGGGACTAGCGGGAGCCGAATCTACGAGCAGTACTTC.

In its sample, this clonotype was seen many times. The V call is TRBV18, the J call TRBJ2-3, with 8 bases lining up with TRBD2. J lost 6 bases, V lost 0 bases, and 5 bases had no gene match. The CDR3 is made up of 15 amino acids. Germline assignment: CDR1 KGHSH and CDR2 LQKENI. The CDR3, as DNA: TGTGCCAGCTCACCACCGATAAGACTAGCGGATACGCAGTATTTT. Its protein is CASSPPIRLADTQYF. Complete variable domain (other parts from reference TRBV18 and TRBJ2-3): NAGVMQNPRHLVRRRGQEARLRCSPMKGHSHVYWYRQLPEEGLKFMVYLQKENIIDESGMPKERFSAEFPKEGPSILRIQQVVRGDSAAYFCASSPPIRLADTQYFGPGTRLTVL.

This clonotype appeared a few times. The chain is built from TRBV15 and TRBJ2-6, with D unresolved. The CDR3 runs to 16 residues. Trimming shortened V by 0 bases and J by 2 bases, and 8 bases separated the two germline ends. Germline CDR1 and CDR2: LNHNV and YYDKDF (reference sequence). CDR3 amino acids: CATSRDLITGANVLTF. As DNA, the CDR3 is TGTGCCACCAGCAGAGATCTCATTACTGGGGCCAACGTCCTGACTTTC.

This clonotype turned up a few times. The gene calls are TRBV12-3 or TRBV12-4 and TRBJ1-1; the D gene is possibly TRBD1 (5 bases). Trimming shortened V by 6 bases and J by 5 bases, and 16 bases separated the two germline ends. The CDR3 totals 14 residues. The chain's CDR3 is CASRLAAGGTEAFF. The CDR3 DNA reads TGTGCCAGCAGACTCGCCGCGGGGGGGACTGAAGCTTTCTTT.

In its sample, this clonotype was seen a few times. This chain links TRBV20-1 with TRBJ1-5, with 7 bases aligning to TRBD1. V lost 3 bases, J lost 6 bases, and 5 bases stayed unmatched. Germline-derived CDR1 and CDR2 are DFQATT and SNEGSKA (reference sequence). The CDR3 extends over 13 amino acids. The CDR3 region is CSASLGGGQPQHF. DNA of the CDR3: TGCAGTGCTAGTTTAGGGGGCGGTCAGCCCCAGCATTTT.

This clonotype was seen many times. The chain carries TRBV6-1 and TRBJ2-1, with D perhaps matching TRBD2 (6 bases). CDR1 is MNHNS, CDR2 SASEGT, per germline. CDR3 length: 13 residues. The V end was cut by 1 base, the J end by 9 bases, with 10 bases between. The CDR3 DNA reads TGTGCCAGCAGTGAAGGGAGGGCTGGTGAGCAGTTCTTC. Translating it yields CASSEGRAGEQFF.

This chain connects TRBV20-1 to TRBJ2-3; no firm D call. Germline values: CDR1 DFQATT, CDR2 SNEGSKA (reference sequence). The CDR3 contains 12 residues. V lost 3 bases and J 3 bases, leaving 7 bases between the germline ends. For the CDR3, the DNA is TGCAGTGCTAGGGGTGGAACAGATACGCAGTATTTT. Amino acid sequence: CSARGGTDTQYF.